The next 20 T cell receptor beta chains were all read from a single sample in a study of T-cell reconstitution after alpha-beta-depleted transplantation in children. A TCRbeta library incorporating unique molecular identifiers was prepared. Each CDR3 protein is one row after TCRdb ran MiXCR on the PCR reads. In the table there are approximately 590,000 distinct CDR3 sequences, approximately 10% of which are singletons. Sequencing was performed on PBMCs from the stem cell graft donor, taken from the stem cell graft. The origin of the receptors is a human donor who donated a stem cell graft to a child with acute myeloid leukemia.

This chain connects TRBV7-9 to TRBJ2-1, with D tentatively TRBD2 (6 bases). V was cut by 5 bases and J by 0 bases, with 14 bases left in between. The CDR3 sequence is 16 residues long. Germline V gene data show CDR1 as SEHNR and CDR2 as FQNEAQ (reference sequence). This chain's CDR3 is CASSPRDSSSYNEQFF. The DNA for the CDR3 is TGTGCCAGCAGCCCCCGGGACTCCAGCTCCTACAATGAGCAGTTCTTC.

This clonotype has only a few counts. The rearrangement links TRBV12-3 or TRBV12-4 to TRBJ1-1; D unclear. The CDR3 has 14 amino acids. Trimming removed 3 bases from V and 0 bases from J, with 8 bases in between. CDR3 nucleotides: TGTGCCAGCAGTTTCCTCCGGCTGAACACTGAAGCTTTCTTT. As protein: CASSFLRLNTEAFF.

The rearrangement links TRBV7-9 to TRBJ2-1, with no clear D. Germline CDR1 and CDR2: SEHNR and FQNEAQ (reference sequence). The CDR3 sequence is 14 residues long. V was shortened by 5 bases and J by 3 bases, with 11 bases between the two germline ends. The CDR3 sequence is CASSEDMLYNEQFF. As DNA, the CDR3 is TGTGCCAGCAGCGAAGACATGCTCTACAATGAGCAGTTCTTC. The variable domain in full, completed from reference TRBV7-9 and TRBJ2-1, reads DTGVSQNPRHKITKRGQNVTFRCDPISEHNRLYWYRQTLGQGPEFLTYFQNEAQLEKSRLLSDRFSAERPKGSFSTLEIQRTEQGDSAMYLCASSEDMLYNEQFFGPGTRLTVL.

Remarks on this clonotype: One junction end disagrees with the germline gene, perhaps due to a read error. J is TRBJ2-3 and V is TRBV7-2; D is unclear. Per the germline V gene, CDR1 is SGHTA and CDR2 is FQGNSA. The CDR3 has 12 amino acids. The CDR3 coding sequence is TGTGCCAGCACCTTAAACACAGATACGCAGTATTTT. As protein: CASTLNTDTQYF.

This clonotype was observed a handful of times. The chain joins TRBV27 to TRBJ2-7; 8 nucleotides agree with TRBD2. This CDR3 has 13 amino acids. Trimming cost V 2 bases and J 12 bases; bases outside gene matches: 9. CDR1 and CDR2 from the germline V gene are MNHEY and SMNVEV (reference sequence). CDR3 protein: CASSLSAGRGGYF. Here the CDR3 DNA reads TGTGCCAGCAGTTTAAGTGCAGGTCGGGGGGGGTACTTC.

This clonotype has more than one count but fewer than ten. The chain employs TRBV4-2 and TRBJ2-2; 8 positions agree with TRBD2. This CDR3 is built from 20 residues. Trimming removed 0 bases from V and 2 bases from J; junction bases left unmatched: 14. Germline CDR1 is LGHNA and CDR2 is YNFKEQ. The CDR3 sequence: CASSQEVTSGGNINTGELFF. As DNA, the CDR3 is TGTGCCAGCAGCCAAGAGGTCACGAGCGGGGGCAATATTAACACCGGGGAGCTGTTTTTT.

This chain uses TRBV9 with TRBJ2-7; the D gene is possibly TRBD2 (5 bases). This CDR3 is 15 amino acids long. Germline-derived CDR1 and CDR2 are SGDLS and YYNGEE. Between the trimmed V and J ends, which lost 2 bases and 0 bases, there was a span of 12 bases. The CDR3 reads CASSVSGLSSYEQYF. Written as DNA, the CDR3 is TGTGCCAGCAGCGTGAGCGGTTTAAGCTCCTACGAGCAGTACTTC.

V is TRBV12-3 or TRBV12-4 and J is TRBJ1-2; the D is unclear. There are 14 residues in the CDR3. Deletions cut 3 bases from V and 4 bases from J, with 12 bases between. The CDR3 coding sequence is TGTGCCAGCAGTTTCGGGCAGCCCGTCTATGGCTACACCTTC. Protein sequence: CASSFGQPVYGYTF.

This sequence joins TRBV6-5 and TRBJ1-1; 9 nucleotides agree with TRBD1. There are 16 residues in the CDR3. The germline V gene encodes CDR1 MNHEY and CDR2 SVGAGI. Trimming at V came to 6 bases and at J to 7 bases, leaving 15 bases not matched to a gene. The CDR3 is CASSRLTPQGAGEAFF. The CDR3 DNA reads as TGTGCCAGCAGCCGACTAACTCCACAGGGGGCTGGTGAAGCTTTCTTT.

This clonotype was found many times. The CDR3 region has the DNA TGTGCCAGCAGTTTAACGGGGGCGCAGAACTATGGCTACACCTTC. This sequence encodes CASSLTGAQNYGYTF. This sequence joins TRBV27 and TRBJ1-2; perhaps TRBD1 as D (6 bases). Germline CDR1 MNHEY, CDR2 SMNVEV (reference sequence). CDR3 length equals 15 residues. Trimming cost V 2 bases and J 2 bases, with 12 bases left between them.

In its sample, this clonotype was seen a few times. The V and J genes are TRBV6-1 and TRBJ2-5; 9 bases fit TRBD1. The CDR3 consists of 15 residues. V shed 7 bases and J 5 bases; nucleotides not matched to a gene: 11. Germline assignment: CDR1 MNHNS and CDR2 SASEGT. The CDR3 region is CASTSGTGSIETQYF. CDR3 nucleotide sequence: TGTGCCAGCACCTCAGGGACAGGGTCCATCGAGACCCAGTACTTC.

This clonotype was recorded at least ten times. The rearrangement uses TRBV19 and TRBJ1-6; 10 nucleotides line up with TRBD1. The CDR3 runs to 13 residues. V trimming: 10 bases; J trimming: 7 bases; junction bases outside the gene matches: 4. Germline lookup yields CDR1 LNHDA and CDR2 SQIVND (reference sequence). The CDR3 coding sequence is TGTGCCACCCTGGGACAGGGGAATTCACCCCTCCACTTT. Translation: CATLGQGNSPLHF.

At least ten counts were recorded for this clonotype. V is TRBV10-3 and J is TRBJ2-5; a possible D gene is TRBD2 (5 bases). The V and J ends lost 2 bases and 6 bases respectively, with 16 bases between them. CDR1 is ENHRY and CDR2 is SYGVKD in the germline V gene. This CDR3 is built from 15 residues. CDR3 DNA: TGTGCCATCAGTGAGGGCAGGAGGTTGGGCAAGACCCAGTACTTC. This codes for CAISEGRRLGKTQYF.

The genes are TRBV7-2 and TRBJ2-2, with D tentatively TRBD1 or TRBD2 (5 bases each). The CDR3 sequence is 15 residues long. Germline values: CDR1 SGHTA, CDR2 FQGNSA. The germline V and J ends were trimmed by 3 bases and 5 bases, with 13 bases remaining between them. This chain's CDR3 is CASSFRTWGTGELFF. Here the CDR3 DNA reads TGTGCCAGCAGCTTCCGGACTTGGGGGACCGGGGAGCTGTTTTTT.

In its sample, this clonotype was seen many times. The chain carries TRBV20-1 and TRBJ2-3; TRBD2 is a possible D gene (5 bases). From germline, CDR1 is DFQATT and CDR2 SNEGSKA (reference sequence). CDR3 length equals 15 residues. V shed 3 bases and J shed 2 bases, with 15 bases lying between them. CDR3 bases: TGCAGTGCTAGCCGGTTTGGAGGAGACACAGATACGCAGTATTTT. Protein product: CSASRFGGDTDTQYF.

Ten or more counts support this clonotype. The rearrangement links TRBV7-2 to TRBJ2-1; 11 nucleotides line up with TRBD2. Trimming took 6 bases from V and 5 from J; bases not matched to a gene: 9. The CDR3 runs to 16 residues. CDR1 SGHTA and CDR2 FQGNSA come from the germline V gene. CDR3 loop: CASRAQGTSGNNEQFF. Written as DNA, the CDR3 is TGTGCCAGCAGGGCCCAGGGGACTAGCGGCAACAATGAGCAGTTCTTC.

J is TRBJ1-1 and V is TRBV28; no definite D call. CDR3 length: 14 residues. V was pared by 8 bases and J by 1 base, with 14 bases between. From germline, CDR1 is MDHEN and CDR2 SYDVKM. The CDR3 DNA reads TGTGCCAGCGGAGGCGGGTGGGGGAACACTGAAGCTTTCTTT. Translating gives CASGGGWGNTEAFF.

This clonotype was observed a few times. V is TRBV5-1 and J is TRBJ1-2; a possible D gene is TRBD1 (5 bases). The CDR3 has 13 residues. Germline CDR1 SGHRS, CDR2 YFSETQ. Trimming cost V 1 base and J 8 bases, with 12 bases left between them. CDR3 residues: CASSLSGPGGYTF. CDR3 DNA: TGCGCCAGCAGCTTGTCAGGGCCCGGAGGCTACACCTTC.

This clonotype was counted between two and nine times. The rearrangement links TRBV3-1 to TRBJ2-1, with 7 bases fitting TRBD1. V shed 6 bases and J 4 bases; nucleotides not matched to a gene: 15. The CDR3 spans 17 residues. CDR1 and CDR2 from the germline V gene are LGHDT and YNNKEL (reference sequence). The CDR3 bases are TGTGCCAGCAGTCCAATCCGAAGGGACAGATCTTACAATGAGCAGTTCTTC. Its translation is CASSPIRRDRSYNEQFF.

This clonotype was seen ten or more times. The CDR3 bases are TGTGCCACCGAGCCCCCGGGGATCCCCTACAATGAGCAGTTCTTC. Translating it yields CATEPPGIPYNEQFF. This sequence joins TRBV28 and TRBJ2-1; D is possibly TRBD2 (5 bases). Trimming pared 10 bases from V and 2 bases from J, leaving 18 bases between. CDR1 and CDR2 from the germline V gene are MDHEN and SYDVKM. CDR3 size: 15 residues.